Detailed here is one T cell receptor beta chain. The data stem from a study of blood T cell repertoires in COVID-19. Clones were read by immunoSEQ multiplex PCR, and TCRdb kept only the in-frame ones, dropping some. This table holds some 490,000 clones, 80% to 90% found once. The study recruited people aged about 18 to 95 years across under 25 US areas. Cohorts were assigned according to the clinical history that participants reported. Recovered status applied to Cohort 3 donors who had two consecutive negative PCRs. It also applied to those with clearance or with symptom resolution. The receptor was isolated from a woman aged 55-70 years who had recovered from COVID-19. The specimen was PBMCs or T cells enriched from blood (not recorded which).

CDR3 sequence reads: CASSPFPGQGAGNTIYF. The CDR3 nucleotides are TGTGCCAGCTCACCATTCCCCGGACAGGGAGCTGGAAACACCATATATTTT. V and J are TRBV18 and TRBJ1-3, with 8 nucleotides matching TRBD1. Per germline, CDR1 KGHSH and CDR2 LQKENI. This CDR3 is 17 amino acids long. The V and J ends lost 2 bases and 2 bases, in that order; junction bases with no gene match: 8.